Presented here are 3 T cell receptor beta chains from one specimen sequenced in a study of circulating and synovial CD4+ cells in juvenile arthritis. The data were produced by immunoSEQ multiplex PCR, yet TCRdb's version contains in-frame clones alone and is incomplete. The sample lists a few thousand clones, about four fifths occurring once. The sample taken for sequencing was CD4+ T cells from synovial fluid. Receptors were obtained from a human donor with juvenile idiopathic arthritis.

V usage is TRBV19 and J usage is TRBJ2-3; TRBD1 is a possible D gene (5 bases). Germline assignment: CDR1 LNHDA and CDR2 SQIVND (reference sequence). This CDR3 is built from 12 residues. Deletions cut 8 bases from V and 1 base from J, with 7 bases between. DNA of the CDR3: TGTGCCAGTGAACAGGGCACAGATACGCAGTATTTT. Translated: CASEQGTDTQYF.

The CDR3 here is CASSAGTGLLETQYF. In DNA form, the CDR3 reads TGCGCCAGCAGCGCCGGGACAGGCTTATTGGAGACCCAGTACTTC. The rearrangement joins TRBV5-1 to TRBJ2-5; 8 nucleotides line up with TRBD1. This CDR3 spans 15 amino acids. The V gene end was trimmed by 4 bases and the J gene end by 5 bases; junction bases not matched to a gene: 10. In germline, CDR1 is SGHRS, CDR2 YFSETQ.

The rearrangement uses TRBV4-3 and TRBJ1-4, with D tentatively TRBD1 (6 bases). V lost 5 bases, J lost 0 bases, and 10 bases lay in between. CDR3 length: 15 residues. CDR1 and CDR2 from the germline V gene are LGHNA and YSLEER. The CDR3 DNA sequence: TGCGCCAGCAGCACAGGGTTTACAACTAATGAAAAACTGTTTTTT. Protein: CASSTGFTTNEKLFF.